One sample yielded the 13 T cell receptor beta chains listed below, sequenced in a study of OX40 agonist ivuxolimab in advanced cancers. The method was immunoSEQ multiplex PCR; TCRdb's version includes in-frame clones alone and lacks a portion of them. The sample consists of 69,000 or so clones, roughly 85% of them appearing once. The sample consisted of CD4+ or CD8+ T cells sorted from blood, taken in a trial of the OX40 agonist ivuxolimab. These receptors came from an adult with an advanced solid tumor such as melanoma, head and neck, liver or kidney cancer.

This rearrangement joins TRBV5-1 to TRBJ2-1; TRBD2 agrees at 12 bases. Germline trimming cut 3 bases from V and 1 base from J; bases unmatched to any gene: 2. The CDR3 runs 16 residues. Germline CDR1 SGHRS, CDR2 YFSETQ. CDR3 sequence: CASSSTSGGSYNEQFF. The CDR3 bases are TGCGCCAGCAGCTCAACTAGCGGGGGGTCCTACAATGAGCAGTTCTTC.

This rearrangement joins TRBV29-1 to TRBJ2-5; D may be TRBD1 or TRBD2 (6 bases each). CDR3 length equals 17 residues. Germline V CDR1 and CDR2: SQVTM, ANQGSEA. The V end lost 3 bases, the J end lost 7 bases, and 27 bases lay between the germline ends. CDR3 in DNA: TGCAGCGTTGAGGGAGCAGGGGTCGTACTAGCATTCGGGACCCAGTACTTC. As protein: CSVEGAGVVLAFGTQYF.

Written as DNA, the CDR3 is TGCGCCAGCAGCAAACCGGGGGGAAGGAATGAGCAGTTCTTC. Translating it yields CASSKPGGRNEQFF. V gene TRBV4-1 combines with J gene TRBJ2-1; 7 bases agree with TRBD2. CDR3 length: 14 residues. J was trimmed by 7 bases and V by 5 bases; bases with no gene match: 8. Germline values: CDR1 MGHRA, CDR2 YSYEKL.

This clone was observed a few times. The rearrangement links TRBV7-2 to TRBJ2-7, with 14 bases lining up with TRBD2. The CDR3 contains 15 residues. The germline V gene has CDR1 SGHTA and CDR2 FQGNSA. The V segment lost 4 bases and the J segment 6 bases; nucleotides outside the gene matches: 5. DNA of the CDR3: TGTGCCAGCAGCTCCCAGACTAGCGGGAGGGGCGAGCAGTACTTC. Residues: CASSSQTSGRGEQYF.

CDR3 region: CASSPTAGTTGNTIYF. CDR3 in DNA: TGTGCCAGCTCACCTACGGCGGGGACGACTGGAAACACCATATATTTT. The chain is built from TRBV18 and TRBJ1-3, with a weak D call TRBD1 (5 bases). Germline CDR1 is KGHSH and CDR2 is LQKENI. With 3 bases removed from V and 2 bases from J, the gap between germline ends came to 14 bases. The CDR3 is made up of 16 amino acids.

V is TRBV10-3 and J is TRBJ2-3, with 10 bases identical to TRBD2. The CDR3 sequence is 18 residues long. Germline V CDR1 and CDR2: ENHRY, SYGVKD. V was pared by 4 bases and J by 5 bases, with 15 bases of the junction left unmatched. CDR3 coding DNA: TGTGCCATCAGTGCTCGATACACCGGGACTAGCGTCCAAGATACGCAGTATTTT. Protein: CAISARYTGTSVQDTQYF.

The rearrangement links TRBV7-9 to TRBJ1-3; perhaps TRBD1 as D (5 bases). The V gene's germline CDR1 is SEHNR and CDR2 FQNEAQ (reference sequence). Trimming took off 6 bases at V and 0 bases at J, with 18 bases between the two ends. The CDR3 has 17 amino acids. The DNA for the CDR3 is TGTGCCAGCAGTTTGGACGGGGGGTTACGCTCTGGAAACACCATATATTTT. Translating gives CASSLDGGLRSGNTIYF.

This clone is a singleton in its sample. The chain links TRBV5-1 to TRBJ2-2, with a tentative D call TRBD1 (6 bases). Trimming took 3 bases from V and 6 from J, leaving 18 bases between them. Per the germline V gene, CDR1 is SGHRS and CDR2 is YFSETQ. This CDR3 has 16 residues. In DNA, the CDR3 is TGCGCCAGCAGCTCCACACAGGGACAAGGAGCCGGGGAGCTGTTTTTT. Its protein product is CASSSTQGQGAGELFF.

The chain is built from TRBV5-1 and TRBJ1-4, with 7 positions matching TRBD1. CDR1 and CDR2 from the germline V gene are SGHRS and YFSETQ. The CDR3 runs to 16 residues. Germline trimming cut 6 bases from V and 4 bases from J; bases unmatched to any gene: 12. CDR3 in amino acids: CASNGGQTYGNEKLFF. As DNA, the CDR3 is TGCGCCAGCAACGGGGGACAGACTTACGGTAATGAAAAACTGTTTTTT. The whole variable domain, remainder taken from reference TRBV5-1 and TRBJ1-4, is KAGVTQTPRYLIKTRGQQVTLSCSPISGHRSVSWYQQTPGQGLQFLFEYFSETQRNKGNFPGRFSGRQFSNSRSEMNVSTLELGDSALYLCASNGGQTYGNEKLFFGSGTQLSVL.

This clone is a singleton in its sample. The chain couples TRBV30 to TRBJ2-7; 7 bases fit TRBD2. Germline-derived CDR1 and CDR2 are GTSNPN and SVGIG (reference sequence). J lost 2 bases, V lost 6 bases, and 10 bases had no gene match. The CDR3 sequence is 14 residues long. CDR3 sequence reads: CACKIGTNTYEQYF. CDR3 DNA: TGTGCCTGCAAGATCGGGACTAACACCTACGAGCAGTACTTC.

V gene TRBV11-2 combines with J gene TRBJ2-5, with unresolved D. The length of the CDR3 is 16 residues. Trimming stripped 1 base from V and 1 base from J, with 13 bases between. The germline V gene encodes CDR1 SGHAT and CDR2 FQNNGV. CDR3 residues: CASSLGGARSQETQYF. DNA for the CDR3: TGTGCCAGCAGCTTAGGCGGCGCTAGAAGCCAAGAGACCCAGTACTTC.

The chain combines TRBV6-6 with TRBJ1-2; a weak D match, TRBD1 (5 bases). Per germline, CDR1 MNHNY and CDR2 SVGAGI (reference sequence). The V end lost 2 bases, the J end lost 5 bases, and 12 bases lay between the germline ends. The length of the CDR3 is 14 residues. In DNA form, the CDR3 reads TGTGCCAGCAGTTACGGGACCCCGGGGTATGGCTACACCTTC. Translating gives CASSYGTPGYGYTF.

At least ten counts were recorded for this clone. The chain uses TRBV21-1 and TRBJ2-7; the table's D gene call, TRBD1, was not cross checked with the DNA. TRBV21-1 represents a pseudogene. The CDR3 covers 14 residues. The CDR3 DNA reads TGTGCCAGCAGCTCTACCTTTGACAACTACGAGCAGTACTTC. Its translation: CASSSTFDNYEQYF.